The clone carrying this TCR beta chain was recorded many times. Antigen: not known. The CDR3 runs to 14 residues. The germline V gene has CDR1 SQVTM and CDR2 ANQGSEA. The V gene end was trimmed by 8 bases and the J gene end by 1 base; junction bases not matched to a gene: 7. Sampling of bone marrow took place during active disease in every patient. This library used around 0.4 ug RNA and molecular barcoded adaptors spanning alpha/delta and beta/gamma chains. In TCRdb, the reads were re-called with MiXCR into one record per CDR3 protein. The sample records about 63,000 distinct CDR3 sequences, over 11% being singletons. The sample comes from a study of read filtering for tumor transcriptome and immune sequencing. Findings of the study overall: The sorted CD138-negative fraction was a mixed bone marrow immune population, not purified T cells.

The material sequenced was a population of CD138-negative cells sorted from bone marrow. The rearrangement uses TRBV29-1 and TRBJ2-1; 8 bases map to TRBD2. The TCR sequence derives from a donor at least 40 years old with multiple myeloma. The CDR3 DNA reads TGCAGCACCGGCGGCGGGAGGTCCTACAATGAGCAGTTCTTC. As protein: CSTGGGRSYNEQFF.